This TCR beta chain was sequenced during a study of blood T cell repertoires in COVID-19. For the study at large: T cells, B-cell-depleted T cells, or PBMCs supplied cDNA or gDNA.

The participants were between about 18 and 95 years old and came from roughly 24 US areas. Assay used: immunoSEQ multiplex PCR; TCRdb lists only in-frame clones, some missing. This table holds 220,000 or so clones, approximately 90% found once. CDR1 SNHLY and CDR2 FYNNEI come from the germline V gene. The CDR3 totals 17 residues. The junction had 9 bases not matched to a gene; V was cut back by 6 bases and J by 0 bases. This sequence joins TRBV2 and TRBJ1-4, with 8 bases identical to TRBD1. Sequencing was done on a sample of PBMCs or T cells enriched from blood (not recorded which). The receptor's source is a man in his forties or fifties who had been exposed to COVID-19. The CDR3 protein is CASRVTGAAATNEKLFF. The DNA for the CDR3 is TGTGCCAGCAGAGTGACAGGGGCCGCCGCAACTAATGAAAAACTGTTTTTT.